This T cell receptor beta chain was retrieved from a study of glioma-infiltrating T cells after dendritic cell vaccination. A few counts support this clone. Measured with immunoSEQ multiplex PCR; TCRdb has only the in-frame clones, and not every one. This sample yields almost 90,000 clones, of which roughly 80% are seen a single time; roughly 6.8% belongs to the top ten. Trimming removed 6 bases from V and 2 bases from J; junction bases left unmatched: 8. Germline CDR1 LNHDA, CDR2 SQIVND (reference sequence). The CDR3 loop spans 16 amino acids. Time point specified: after dendritic cell vaccination, including at tumor progression/relapse.

The rearrangement links TRBV19 to TRBJ2-2; TRBD2 aligns across 8 bases. This clonotype was sampled from a human donor with glioblastoma. Material: blood, obtained after dendritic cell vaccination. The CDR3: CASSPRLATNTGELFF. The CDR3 DNA is TGTGCCAGTAGCCCTCGACTAGCGACAAACACCGGGGAGCTGTTTTTT.